What follows describes a single TCR beta chain. An end of the junction differs from the germline gene, which may be a read error. No cell sorting was done before RNA was extracted from the tissue. More than 3 cm separated this lung sample from the edge of the tumor. The data derive from a study of tumor and adjacent non-tumor tissue in lung cancer. TCRbeta libraries were built with three rounds of nested PCR, modified from ARM-PCR. TCRdb independently ran MiXCR on the multiplex PCR reads; one entry per CDR3 protein. Of about 100,000 distinct CDR3 sequences in the sample, more than 55% were seen once. Germline CDR1 is SGHAT and CDR2 is FQNNGV. The CDR3 is made up of 14 amino acids.

The chain joins TRBV11-2 to TRBJ2-7, with D maybe TRBD2 (7 bases). The sequencing input was distant non-tumor lung tissue. The sequence was obtained from a young man with non-small cell lung cancer. Written as DNA, the CDR3 is TGTGCCAGCAGCCTGGGGGGGGGCCCCTATGAGCAGAACTTC. Translated: CASSLGGGPYEQNF.